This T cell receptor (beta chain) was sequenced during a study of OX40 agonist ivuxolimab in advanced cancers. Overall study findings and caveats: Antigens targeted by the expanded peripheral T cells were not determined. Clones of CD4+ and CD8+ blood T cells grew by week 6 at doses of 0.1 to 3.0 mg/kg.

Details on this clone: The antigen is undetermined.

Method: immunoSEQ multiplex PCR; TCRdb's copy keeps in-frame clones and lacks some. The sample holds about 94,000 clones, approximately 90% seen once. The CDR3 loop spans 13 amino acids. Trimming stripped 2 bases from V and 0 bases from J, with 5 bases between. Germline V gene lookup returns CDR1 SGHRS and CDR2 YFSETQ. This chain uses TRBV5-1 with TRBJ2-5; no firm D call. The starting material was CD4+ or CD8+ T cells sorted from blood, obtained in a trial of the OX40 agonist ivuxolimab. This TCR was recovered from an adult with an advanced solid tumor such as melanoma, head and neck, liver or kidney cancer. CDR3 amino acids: CASSFEYQETQYF. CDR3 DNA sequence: TGCGCCAGCAGCTTCGAGTACCAAGAGACCCAGTACTTC.